These T cell receptor beta chains were read from a single sample in a study of shared clonotypes between healthy human individuals. Produced via immunoSEQ multiplex PCR; TCRdb's table is partial and in-frame only. This sample has approximately 350,000 clones, with 96% found just once. Sequenced: memory CD8+ T cells sorted from blood. The receptors were gathered from a man aged 25 to 40 in good health. CDR3s include the opening cysteine and the closing phenylalanine or tryptophan. The order of the fields is CDR3 protein, CDR3 DNA, D gene, J gene, clone size, V gene. D genes are given only for firm matches. The size entry is marked missing in some rows and otherwise reads once, few, many or a size class.

CASSLSGLADEQFF | TGTGCCAGCTCGCTAAGTGGACTAGCCGATGAGCAGTTCTTC | TRBD2 | TRBJ2-1 | NA | TRBV2
CASSGDRGTEAFF | TGTGCCAGCAGTGGGGACAGGGGCACTGAAGCTTTCTTT | TRBD1 | TRBJ1-1 | NA | TRBV2
CAWSVLSGYEQYF | TGTGCCTGGAGTGTACTGAGCGGGTACGAGCAGTACTTC | NA | TRBJ2-7 | NA | TRBV30
CASRDKYQETQYF | TGTGCCAGCCGGGACAAGTACCAAGAGACCCAGTACTTC | NA | TRBJ2-5 | NA | TRBV25-1
CSVEAPNTEAFF | TGCAGCGTTGAGGCACCGAACACTGAAGCTTTCTTT | NA | TRBJ1-1 | few | TRBV29-1
CASRATGAYEQYF | TGTGCCAGTAGGGCGACAGGGGCCTACGAGCAGTACTTC | TRBD1 | TRBJ2-7 | NA | TRBV19
CASSLYSGRTHNEQFF | TGTGCCAGTAGTCTCTATAGCGGGAGGACGCACAATGAGCAGTTCTTC | TRBD2 | TRBJ2-1 | NA | TRBV19
CASSLSPNSYEQYF | TGTGCCAGCAGCTTAAGTCCCAACTCCTACGAGCAGTACTTC | NA | TRBJ2-7 | NA | TRBV11-3
CAWTGSGTYEQYF | TGTGCCTGGACCGGGAGCGGGACCTACGAGCAGTACTTC | TRBD2 | TRBJ2-7 | NA | TRBV30
CAWKTAGANVLTF | TGTGCCTGGAAGACAGCTGGGGCCAACGTCCTGACTTTC | NA | TRBJ2-6 | NA | TRBV30
CASSLGDGASTDTQYF | TGTGCCAGCAGCTTAGGAGACGGTGCTAGCACAGATACGCAGTATTTT | NA | TRBJ2-3 | NA | TRBV11-3
CSVGTGTSAKNIQYF | TGCAGCGTTGGCACCGGGACTAGCGCTAAAAACATTCAGTACTTC | TRBD2 | TRBJ2-4 | NA | TRBV29-1
CASSSTGGGLYEQYF | TGCGCCAGCAGCTCCACCGGGGGGGGCCTGTACGAGCAGTACTTC | TRBD2 | TRBJ2-7 | NA | TRBV5-1
CASSLGSIAGEQFF | TGTGCCAGCAGCTTGGGGTCAATAGCGGGAGAGCAGTTCTTC | TRBD2 | TRBJ2-1 | NA | TRBV5-4
CASRMGGSTEAFF | TGTGCCAGCAGGATGGGGGGATCCACTGAAGCTTTCTTT | NA | TRBJ1-1 | NA | TRBV7-9
CASSETWNTGELFF | TGTGCCAGCAGTGAAACATGGAACACCGGGGAGCTGTTTTTT | NA | TRBJ2-2 | NA | TRBV6-1
CASSLALGGTDTQYF | TGCGCCAGCAGCTTGGCCCTGGGGGGCACAGATACGCAGTATTTT | NA | TRBJ2-3 | NA | TRBV5-1
CASSFPSSNQPQHF | TGTGCCAGCAGCTTTCCCAGCAGCAATCAGCCCCAGCATTTT | NA | TRBJ1-5 | NA | TRBV28
CASSLGVAGPTGELFF | TGCGCCAGCAGCTTGGGAGTAGCGGGACCCACCGGGGAGCTGTTTTTT | TRBD2 | TRBJ2-2 | NA | TRBV5-1
CSATANEKLFF | TGCAGTGCTACAGCTAATGAAAAACTGTTTTTT | NA | TRBJ1-4 | NA | TRBV20-1
CASSLDRGGISNEQFF | TGTGCCAGCAGCTTAGATCGGGGGGGTATAAGCAATGAGCAGTTCTTC | TRBD2 | TRBJ2-1 | NA | TRBV7-2
CATSRDKGQWATNEKLFF | TGTGCCACCAGCAGAGATAAGGGACAGTGGGCAACTAATGAAAAACTGTTTTTT | TRBD1 | TRBJ1-4 | NA | TRBV15
CASSFGQNADTQYF | TGTGCCAGCAGCTTTGGACAGAACGCAGATACGCAGTATTTT | NA | TRBJ2-3 | NA | TRBV5-5
CASSRTPSYEQYF | TGTGCCAGTAGTCGGACACCGTCCTACGAGCAGTACTTC | NA | TRBJ2-7 | NA | TRBV19
CATSRDEGGHYEQYF | TGTGCCACCAGCAGAGATGAGGGGGGGCACTACGAGCAGTACTTC | NA | TRBJ2-7 | NA | TRBV15
CAIRTGYEQYF | TGTGCCATCAGGACAGGCTACGAGCAGTACTTC | NA | TRBJ2-7 | NA | TRBV10-3
CASSLLAGYNEQFF | TGTGCCAGCAGTTTACTAGCGGGCTACAATGAGCAGTTCTTC | TRBD2 | TRBJ2-1 | few | TRBV28
CASSLTSGRALETQYF | TGTGCCAGCAGCCTTACTAGCGGGAGGGCCTTGGAGACCCAGTACTTC | TRBD2 | TRBJ2-5 | NA | TRBV11-2
CASSEREGLGDTQYF | TGTGCCAGCAGTGAACGGGAGGGCCTGGGAGATACGCAGTATTTT | TRBD2 | TRBJ2-3 | NA | TRBV2
CASSPSITYEQYF | TGTGCCAGCAGCCCCAGTATTACCTACGAGCAGTACTTC | NA | TRBJ2-7 | NA | TRBV14
CAIRTSGSTDTQYF | TGTGCCATCCGGACTAGCGGGAGCACAGATACGCAGTATTTT | TRBD2 | TRBJ2-3 | NA | TRBV27
CASSEIAGGTDTQYF | TGCGCCAGCAGCGAGATAGCGGGGGGCACAGATACGCAGTATTTT | TRBD2 | TRBJ2-3 | NA | TRBV4-1
CASSSSGTGGGEQYF | TGCGCCAGCAGTTCCTCCGGGACAGGGGGCGGCGAGCAGTACTTC | TRBD1 | TRBJ2-7 | NA | TRBV5-1
CASSWRGVSYGYTF | TGTGCCAGCAGTTGGAGAGGTGTTTCCTATGGCTACACCTTC | NA | TRBJ1-2 | NA | TRBV6-1
CASSPGLAGVWEQFF | TGTGCCAGCAGCCCGGGACTAGCGGGAGTGTGGGAGCAGTTCTTC | TRBD2 | TRBJ2-1 | NA | TRBV2
CASSLDLGSTEAFF | TGTGCCAGCAGCTTAGATCTGGGCAGCACTGAAGCTTTCTTT | NA | TRBJ1-1 | few | TRBV7-9
CASSFWGITDTQYF | TGTGCCAGCAGCTTCTGGGGAATAACAGATACGCAGTATTTT | NA | TRBJ2-3 | NA | TRBV7-9
CASSADWYSNQPQHF | TGTGCCAGCTCGGCAGACTGGTATAGCAATCAGCCCCAGCATTTT | NA | TRBJ1-5 | NA | TRBV2
CASSYSGDSGELFF | TGTGCCAGCAGTTACTCGGGGGACAGCGGGGAGCTGTTTTTT | TRBD1 | TRBJ2-2 | once | TRBV6-5
CASSRTSALSEQFF | TGTGCCAGCAGCCGGACTAGCGCCCTTAGTGAGCAGTTCTTC | TRBD2 | TRBJ2-1 | NA | TRBV6-1
CATSTGTRETQYF | TGTGCCACCAGCACCGGGACGAGAGAGACCCAGTACTTC | NA | TRBJ2-5 | NA | TRBV15
CASRTTGGYNEQFF | TGCGCCAGCAGAACGACAGGGGGATACAATGAGCAGTTCTTC | TRBD1 | TRBJ2-1 | NA | TRBV5-1
CAWRDQGKLFF | TGTGCCTGGAGGGACCAGGGGAAACTGTTTTTT | NA | TRBJ1-4 | NA | TRBV30
CASSLDAGNTEAFF | TGCGCCAGCAGCTTGGACGCGGGAAACACTGAAGCTTTCTTT | NA | TRBJ1-1 | NA | TRBV5-1
CASYGLRTSGYEQYF | TGTGCCAGCTACGGCCTTAGGACTAGCGGCTACGAGCAGTACTTC | TRBD2 | TRBJ2-7 | once | TRBV6-5
CASSVGSNYGYTF | TGCGCCAGCAGTGTGGGCAGTAACTATGGCTACACCTTC | NA | TRBJ1-2 | NA | TRBV5-1
CASSLQTYEQYF | TGTGCCAGCAGTTTACAAACCTACGAGCAGTACTTC | NA | TRBJ2-7 | NA | TRBV28
CASSPWEGADEQYF | TGTGCCAGCTCACCATGGGAGGGGGCGGACGAGCAGTACTTC | NA | TRBJ2-7 | once | TRBV18